What follows are 23 T cell receptor beta chains derived from one specimen sequenced in a study of T cells in Graves' hyperthyroidism and ophthalmopathy. The investigators amplified TCR beta CDR3 regions from RNA transcripts. First-round RT-PCR with HTBI primers amplified the TCR CDR3 region. From the multiplex PCR reads, TCRdb called clonotypes with MiXCR, one entry per CDR3 protein. This table has roughly 840,000 distinct CDR3 sequences, approximately 40% appearing once. The source material was blood. The receptor source for this set is a man aged 18 to 35 with Graves' hyperthyroidism.

The chain has TRBV7-2 and TRBJ2-5; D is possibly TRBD1 or TRBD2 (5 bases each). The CDR3 loop spans 15 amino acids. CDR1 and CDR2 from the germline V gene are SGHTA and FQGNSA. V was pared by 6 bases and J by 1 base, with 15 bases between. The CDR3 sequence: CASSEAIGTQETQYF. CDR3 bases: TGTGCCAGCAGTGAAGCAATAGGGACCCAAGAGACCCAGTACTTC.

This clonotype has more than one count but fewer than ten. The chain uses TRBV7-8 and TRBJ2-7; tentative D call: TRBD1 (6 bases). There are 13 residues in the CDR3. Germline V gene lookup returns CDR1 SGHVS and CDR2 FQNEAQ. Trimming pared 6 bases from V and 7 bases from J, leaving 16 bases between. Written as DNA, the CDR3 is TGTGCCAGCAGTCTTAGTATAGGGGGTGAGCAGTACTTC. It yields the protein CASSLSIGGEQYF.

Concerning this clonotype: The CDR3 does not close with the conserved phenylalanine or tryptophan, likely indicating a read error. It is unclear where the CDR3 begins or ends on the DNA, so no DNA is shown, and the CDR3 is as TCRdb lists it. The genes are TRBV29-1 and TRBJ2-7; the table names TRBD1, a call not compared with the DNA. CDR1 is SQVTM, CDR2 ANQGSEA, per germline. The length of the CDR3 is 15 amino acids, counting both ends. CDR3 loop: CSGHAGPRSSYEPLC.

The chain is built from TRBV6-2 or TRBV6-3 and TRBJ1-6; D gene unclear. Trimming stripped 11 bases from V and 9 bases from J, with 20 bases between. Per the germline V gene, CDR1 is MNHEY and CDR2 is SVGEGT. The CDR3 loop spans 14 amino acids. The CDR3, as DNA: TGTGCCTCCAACACAGAGGTCAATAGTTCACCCCTCCACTTT. Translating it yields CASNTEVNSSPLHF.

The rearrangement uses TRBV25-1 and TRBJ2-5; 7 bases line up with TRBD2. With 1 base clipped from V and 5 bases from J, the junction kept 7 bases outside the gene matches. The CDR3 length is 15 residues. CDR1 is MGHDK and CDR2 is SYGVNS in the germline V gene. CDR3 in DNA: TGTGCCAGCAGTGAATGGGCGGGAGATGGCGAGACCCAGTACTTC. This sequence encodes CASSEWAGDGETQYF.

As to this clonotype: This may stem from a read error, because a much larger clone lies one nucleotide away. The conserved phenylalanine or tryptophan normally closing the CDR3 is absent here, so this likely arose from a read error. The chain joins TRBV12-3 or TRBV12-4 to TRBJ1-1, with D possibly matching TRBD1 (5 bases). The V end was cut by 7 bases, the J end by 1 base, with 10 bases between. The CDR3 is made up of 13 amino acids. The CDR3: CASTKGRNTEAFL. Written as DNA, the CDR3 is TGTGCCAGCACGAAGGGGAGGAACACTGAAGCTTTCCTT.

This rearrangement joins TRBV20-1 to TRBJ1-1, with 7 bases aligning to TRBD1. The CDR3 is 15 residues long. V lost 6 bases to trimming and J lost 1 base; unmatched junction nucleotides: 11. The germline CDR1 and CDR2 sequences are DFQATT and SNEGSKA (reference sequence). CDR3 protein: CSAPPGQITNTEAFF. The CDR3 DNA is TGCAGTGCGCCCCCGGGACAGATTACGAACACTGAAGCTTTCTTT.

This clonotype was detected many times. The chain couples TRBV12-3 or TRBV12-4 to TRBJ1-1; D remains unclear. Trimming stripped 6 bases from V and 3 bases from J, with 8 bases between. The CDR3 runs to 12 residues. The chain's CDR3 is CASRRRDTEAFF. The CDR3, as DNA: TGTGCCAGCAGAAGGAGGGACACTGAAGCTTTCTTT.

This clonotype has at least ten counts. The gene calls are TRBV5-1 and TRBJ1-6, with D perhaps TRBD1 (6 bases). This CDR3 has 14 amino acids. Germline values: CDR1 SGHRS, CDR2 YFSETQ. V was pared by 1 base and J by 10 bases, with 12 bases between. CDR3 residues: CASSLLSGGSPLHF. The CDR3 DNA reads as TGCGCCAGCAGCTTGCTTTCCGGGGGCTCACCCCTCCACTTT.

J is TRBJ1-4 and V is TRBV20-1; 7 bases map to TRBD1. The V segment lost 2 bases and the J segment 8 bases; nucleotides outside the gene matches: 5. This CDR3 region has 13 residues. Germline-derived CDR1 and CDR2 are DFQATT and SNEGSKA (reference sequence). DNA for the CDR3: TGCAGTGCTAGATCAGGGGGAGCGGAAAAACTGTTTTTT. It specifies CSARSGGAEKLFF.

The sample holds a few counts of this clonotype. The V call is TRBV15, the J call TRBJ1-2, with D perhaps matching TRBD1 (5 bases). This CDR3 has 13 amino acids. Trimming removed 0 bases from V and 8 bases from J, with 10 bases in between. Germline V gene sequence: CDR1 LNHNV, CDR2 YYDKDF (reference sequence). This CDR3 reads CATSRDSGLGYTF. CDR3 in DNA: TGTGCCACCAGCAGAGACTCAGGGTTAGGCTACACCTTC.

The chain joins TRBV29-1 to TRBJ2-5; 8 bases fit TRBD2. Germline values: CDR1 SQVTM, CDR2 ANQGSEA. V trimming: 5 bases; J trimming: 5 bases; junction bases outside the gene matches: 4. The CDR3 consists of 12 residues. The CDR3 coding sequence is TGCAGCGTTCGCGGGGGGACGGAGACCCAGTACTTC. This codes for CSVRGGTETQYF. The full variable domain, with the rest looked up from reference TRBV29-1 and TRBJ2-5, is SAVISQKPSRDICQRGTSLTIQCQVDSQVTMMFWYRQQPGQSLTLIATANQGSEATYESGFVIDKFPISRPNLTFSTLTVSNMSPEDSSIYLCSVRGGTETQYFGPGTRLLVL.

Many counts were recorded for this clonotype. This CDR3 is CASSLMHQETQYF. The CDR3 DNA reads as TGTGCCAGCAGCTTAATGCACCAAGAGACCCAGTACTTC. The chain is built from TRBV7-9 and TRBJ2-5; D not resolved. The CDR3 has 13 amino acids. V lost 2 bases, J lost 0 bases, and 4 bases lay in between. Germline V CDR1 and CDR2: SEHNR, FQNEAQ (reference sequence).

In this sample, this clonotype turned up a few times. The chain combines TRBV7-8 with TRBJ1-1, with D possibly matching TRBD1 (5 bases). CDR3 length: 15 amino acids. The germline gives CDR1 SGHVS, CDR2 FQNEAQ. The V gene lost 1 base and the J gene lost 3 bases, with 12 bases spanning the gap. The CDR3 region is CASSLVLGGDTEAFF. The CDR3 DNA sequence: TGTGCCAGCAGCTTAGTGCTTGGAGGGGACACTGAAGCTTTCTTT.

In its sample, this clonotype was seen a few times. The chain couples TRBV12-3 or TRBV12-4 to TRBJ2-5; D perhaps matches TRBD1 (5 bases). Trimming took 6 bases from V and 5 from J, leaving 19 bases between them. The CDR3 totals 15 residues. The CDR3 coding sequence is TGTGCCAGCAGCCTGGGGCTCTCTCATAGGGAGACCCAGTACTTC. This encodes CASSLGLSHRETQYF.

The V gene is TRBV13, the J gene TRBJ2-7, with TRBD2 matching 9 bases. CDR1 is PRHDT and CDR2 is FYEKMQ in the germline V gene (reference sequence). The V segment lost 5 bases and the J segment 4 bases; nucleotides outside the gene matches: 6. The CDR3 runs to 14 residues. CDR3 in amino acids: CASSPRGGVYEQYF. CDR3 bases: TGTGCCAGCAGCCCCCGCGGGGGGGTTTACGAGCAGTACTTC.

The chain couples TRBV20-1 to TRBJ2-5; the match to TRBD2 covers 11 bases. The V segment lost 5 bases and the J segment 1 base; nucleotides outside the gene matches: 0. The length of the CDR3 is 13 residues. CDR1 DFQATT and CDR2 SNEGSKA come from the germline V gene (reference sequence). DNA of the CDR3: TGCAGTGCTGGGACTAGCGGCCAAGAGACCCAGTACTTC. It specifies CSAGTSGQETQYF.

The table lists this clonotype with many counts. The V gene is TRBV7-8, the J gene TRBJ1-3; D unresolved. Germline loops: CDR1 SGHVS, CDR2 FQNEAQ. V gave up 0 bases and J gave up 0 bases, with 12 bases separating them. The CDR3 is 17 residues long. CDR3 DNA sequence: TGTGCCAGCAGCTTAGCGCGGACGGCCTACTCTGGAAACACCATATATTTT. Its translation: CASSLARTAYSGNTIYF.

This clonotype was seen at least ten times. The chain combines TRBV19 with TRBJ1-5; TRBD1 agrees at 7 bases. Per germline, CDR1 LNHDA and CDR2 SQIVND (reference sequence). After removal of 2 bases from V and 5 bases from J, the junction contained 3 bases not matched to a gene. The length of the CDR3 is 14 residues. CDR3 in amino acids: CASSIWDRDQPQHF. In DNA, the CDR3 is TGTGCCAGTAGTATATGGGACAGAGATCAGCCCCAGCATTTT.

This clonotype was counted once. The chain links TRBV7-9 to TRBJ2-7; a weak D match, TRBD2 (7 bases). V lost 6 bases and J lost 3, with 21 bases in between. Germline V CDR1 and CDR2: SEHNR, FQNEAQ (reference sequence). This CDR3 is built from 16 residues. The CDR3 nucleotides are TGTGCCAGCAGTTGGGCGGGGGCAGGGGAATACTACGAGCAGTACTTC. It yields the protein CASSWAGAGEYYEQYF.

This clonotype was detected only a few times. V is TRBV14 and J is TRBJ1-2, with 8 bases identical to TRBD1. CDR3 size: 15 residues. Losses at the gene ends were 3 bases for V and 2 bases for J; bases not matched to a gene: 5. Germline V gene sequence: CDR1 SGHDN, CDR2 FVKESK. The CDR3 sequence is CASSQRTGKNYGYTF. CDR3 in DNA: TGTGCCAGCAGCCAGAGGACAGGGAAGAACTATGGCTACACCTTC.

This clonotype was picked up many times. The rearrangement links TRBV5-8 to TRBJ2-6; TRBD2 matches 8 bases. V dropped 4 bases and J dropped 0; count of bases not matched to a gene: 3. This CDR3 has 16 residues. The germline CDR1 and CDR2 sequences are SGHTS and YDEGEE. CDR3 sequence: CASSGGTSSGANVLTF. For the CDR3, the DNA is TGTGCCAGCAGCGGGGGGACTAGCTCTGGGGCCAACGTCCTGACTTTC.

This chain connects TRBV2 to TRBJ2-5, with D perhaps TRBD2 (6 bases). CDR3 length equals 14 residues. Trimming left V 7 bases short and J 2 bases short, with 14 bases between. The germline CDR1 and CDR2 sequences are SNHLY and FYNNEI. The CDR3 sequence is CASIHAGRQETQYF. The CDR3, as DNA: TGTGCCAGCATCCACGCGGGACGTCAAGAGACCCAGTACTTC. The variable domain in full, with the rest retrieved from reference TRBV2 and TRBJ2-5, is EPEVTQTPSHQVTQMGQEVILRCVPISNHLYFYWYRQILGQKVEFLVSFYNNEISEKSEIFDDQFSVERPDGSNFTLKIRSTKLEDSAMYFCASIHAGRQETQYFGPGTRLLVL.